This T cell receptor (beta chain) came from a study of metastatic and nonmetastatic thyroid tumors. Looking at the study overall: Peripheral blood and tumor or nodule samples from malignant and benign thyroid patients were compared.

This CDR3 has 18 amino acids. V was pared by 3 bases and J by 0 bases, with 18 bases between. Germline loops: CDR1 MNHEY, CDR2 SVGEGT. The entire patient cohort was treatment-naive prior to thyroid surgery. TCRdb re-processed the PCR reads through MiXCR. Of roughly 40,000 clones listed, over 10% were seen once; the top ten hold approximately 8.7%. The sample taken for sequencing was blood. The TCR comes from a male donor with papillary thyroid cancer or a benign thyroid nodule (not recorded which). Some clones in this sample may be carry-over from other donors' samples. The rearrangement joins TRBV6-2 or TRBV6-3 to TRBJ1-5, with a weak D call TRBD1 (5 bases). This chain's CDR3 is CASSYNTGDFDSNQPQHF. The CDR3 DNA reads TGTGCCAGCAGTTATAACACCGGGGACTTCGATAGCAATCAGCCCCAGCATTTT.